A single sample is the source of the 30 T cell receptor beta chains below, sequenced in a study of blood T cell repertoires in COVID-19. Only in-frame clones appear in the TCRdb table, and some are missing; sequencing was by immunoSEQ multiplex PCR. The data contain a few hundred thousand clones, approximately 87% of them seen just once; the ten biggest clones take up roughly 2%. Material: PBMCs or T cells enriched from blood (not recorded which). All receptors come from a man aged 35 to 55 in a cohort exposed to, infected with or recovered from COVID-19 (not recorded which).

The rearrangement uses TRBV28 and TRBJ1-4; D may be TRBD1 (5 bases). The CDR3 is 16 residues long. Germline assignment: CDR1 MDHEN and CDR2 SYDVKM. The V gene lost 2 bases and the J gene lost 8 bases, with 18 bases spanning the gap. The CDR3 loop is CASSLGLGQGIEKLFF. The CDR3 DNA reads TGTGCCAGCAGTTTAGGTTTAGGGCAGGGCATCGAAAAACTGTTTTTT.

The chain carries TRBV6-5 and TRBJ2-7, with 9 bases identical to TRBD2. Losses at the gene ends were 4 bases for V and 5 bases for J; bases not matched to a gene: 3. Germline-derived CDR1 and CDR2 are MNHEY and SVGAGI. CDR3 length: 13 residues. CDR3 DNA sequence: TGTGCCAGCAGTTGGGCTAGCGGGAACGAGCAGTACTTC. It specifies CASSWASGNEQYF.

The chain recombines TRBV27 with TRBJ1-6; 7 bases align to TRBD1. CDR1 is MNHEY and CDR2 is SMNVEV in the germline V gene (reference sequence). CDR3 length equals 15 residues. The V segment lost 4 bases and the J segment 5 bases; nucleotides outside the gene matches: 5. The CDR3 loop reads CASSSPTGNNSPLHF. CDR3 nucleotide sequence: TGTGCCAGCAGTTCCCCGACAGGGAATAATTCACCCCTCCACTTT.

This chain links TRBV5-1 with TRBJ1-4, with 9 bases fitting TRBD1. This CDR3 comprises 15 residues. V trimming: 4 bases; J trimming: 8 bases; junction bases outside the gene matches: 9. CDR1 and CDR2 from the germline V gene are SGHRS and YFSETQ. The DNA of the CDR3 is TGCGCCAGCAGCAGTGGACAGGGGAAAGGAGAAAAACTGTTTTTT. It yields the protein CASSSGQGKGEKLFF.

This chain uses TRBV10-2 with TRBJ2-3; 7 bases match TRBD2. V was clipped by 3 bases and J by 3 bases; unmatched bases: 6. From germline, CDR1 is WSHSY and CDR2 SAAADI. This CDR3 has 15 residues. The CDR3, as DNA: TGCGCCAGCAGTGATCGGACTAGTTATACAGATACGCAGTATTTT. It codes for CASSDRTSYTDTQYF.

The J gene is TRBJ2-7, the V gene TRBV18; D may be TRBD1 (5 bases). This CDR3 is 14 amino acids long. Germline V gene sequence: CDR1 KGHSH, CDR2 LQKENI. Between the trimmed V and J ends, which lost 4 bases and 0 bases, there was a span of 10 bases. This CDR3 reads CASSRLRDSYEQYF. The CDR3 DNA is TGTGCCAGCTCACGGCTCAGGGACTCCTACGAGCAGTACTTC.

The chain uses TRBV5-8 and TRBJ1-1; possibly TRBD1 for D (5 bases). This CDR3 spans 17 amino acids. Germline loops: CDR1 SGHTS, CDR2 YDEGEE. Deletions cut 1 base from V and 3 bases from J, with 19 bases between. The CDR3 is CASSLSLGGRADTEAFF. CDR3 DNA: TGTGCCAGCAGCTTGAGTCTGGGGGGTCGGGCGGACACTGAAGCTTTCTTT.

V is TRBV30 and J is TRBJ2-5; 14 nucleotides agree with TRBD2. Trimming removed 0 bases from V and 7 bases from J; junction bases left unmatched: 10. This CDR3 has 17 residues. Germline values: CDR1 GTSNPN, CDR2 SVGIG (reference sequence). The chain's CDR3 is CAWSVKPGLAGDGTQYF. The CDR3 DNA reads as TGTGCCTGGAGTGTAAAACCGGGACTAGCGGGAGATGGGACCCAGTACTTC.

The V call is TRBV28, the J call TRBJ1-3; possible D gene TRBD1, 5 bases. The germline V gene has CDR1 MDHEN and CDR2 SYDVKM. V was trimmed by 7 bases and J by 0 bases, leaving 16 bases between them. This CDR3 spans 16 amino acids. This CDR3 is CASTPGGGNSGNTIYF. The CDR3 bases are TGTGCCAGCACCCCCGGCGGGGGGAACTCTGGAAACACCATATATTTT.

This chain uses TRBV6-5 with TRBJ1-2; no clear D. The length of the CDR3 is 15 residues. Trimming removed 0 bases from V and 4 bases from J, with 12 bases in between. In germline, CDR1 is MNHEY, CDR2 SVGAGI. The CDR3: CASSYSNTGVYGYTF. The CDR3 DNA reads as TGTGCCAGCAGTTACTCGAATACGGGAGTCTATGGCTACACCTTC.

The chain joins TRBV5-1 to TRBJ1-1; D is possibly TRBD1 (6 bases). The CDR3 has 13 amino acids. V lost 6 bases and J lost 1, with 10 bases in between. The germline gives CDR1 SGHRS, CDR2 YFSETQ. DNA for the CDR3: TGCGCCAGCACGCGACAGGAGAACACTGAAGCTTTCTTT. It yields the protein CASTRQENTEAFF. Complete variable domain (other parts from reference TRBV5-1 and TRBJ1-1): KAGVTQTPRYLIKTRGQQVTLSCSPISGHRSVSWYQQTPGQGLQFLFEYFSETQRNKGNFPGRFSGRQFSNSRSEMNVSTLELGDSALYLCASTRQENTEAFFGQGTRLTVV.

This rearrangement joins TRBV24-1 to TRBJ2-1; 10 bases agree with TRBD2. The V and J ends lost 3 bases and 6 bases, in that order; junction bases with no gene match: 4. CDR3 length: 15 amino acids. Germline CDR1 and CDR2: KGHDR and SFDVKD. The CDR3: CATSDPSGRANEQFF. DNA of the CDR3: TGTGCCACCAGTGATCCGAGCGGGAGGGCCAATGAGCAGTTCTTC.

The V gene is TRBV4-1, the J gene TRBJ2-7; tentatively, D is TRBD2 (6 bases). CDR1 and CDR2 from the germline V gene are MGHRA and YSYEKL. Trimming cost V 3 bases and J 7 bases, with 13 bases left between them. The CDR3 runs to 13 residues. CDR3 region: CASSHGTASEQYF. The CDR3 nucleotides read TGCGCCAGCAGCCATGGGACTGCCTCAGAGCAGTACTTC.

V is TRBV5-1 and J is TRBJ2-1; TRBD2 aligns across 11 bases. CDR1 and CDR2 (germline): SGHRS, YFSETQ. After removal of 4 bases from V and 6 bases from J, the junction contained 3 bases not matched to a gene. The CDR3 is 14 amino acids. DNA of the CDR3: TGCGCCAGCAGCCCAGGGACTAGCGGCAATGAGCAGTTCTTC. Its protein product is CASSPGTSGNEQFF. Full variable domain (missing parts from reference TRBV5-1 and TRBJ2-1): KAGVTQTPRYLIKTRGQQVTLSCSPISGHRSVSWYQQTPGQGLQFLFEYFSETQRNKGNFPGRFSGRQFSNSRSEMNVSTLELGDSALYLCASSPGTSGNEQFFGPGTRLTVL.

The rearrangement links TRBV2 to TRBJ2-7; D may be TRBD2 (5 bases). Germline lookup yields CDR1 SNHLY and CDR2 FYNNEI. V lost 5 bases and J lost 3, with 14 bases in between. CDR3 length: 14 residues. This CDR3 reads CASSSLSAFYEQYF. DNA for the CDR3: TGTGCCAGCAGTTCTCTTAGCGCTTTCTACGAGCAGTACTTC. Together with reference TRBV2 and TRBJ2-7, the CDR3 gives the full variable domain: EPEVTQTPSHQVTQMGQEVILRCVPISNHLYFYWYRQILGQKVEFLVSFYNNEISEKSEIFDDQFSVERPDGSNFTLKIRSTKLEDSAMYFCASSSLSAFYEQYFGPGTRLTVT.

Turning to this clone: The same CDR3 arises from other DNA sequences in this sample as well. The V and J genes are TRBV6-5 and TRBJ2-1; 11 nucleotides line up with TRBD2. This CDR3 is 13 amino acids long. Germline V lookup: CDR1 MNHEY, CDR2 SVGAGI. J gave up 4 bases and V 9 bases, and 2 bases lay outside the gene matches. CDR3 amino acids: CASRLAGYNEQFF. The DNA of the CDR3 is TGTGCCAGTAGACTAGCGGGGTACAATGAGCAGTTCTTC.

The rearrangement joins TRBV11-2 to TRBJ1-3, with D unresolved. From germline, CDR1 is SGHAT and CDR2 FQNNGV. The V and J ends lost 1 base and 4 bases respectively, with 20 bases between them. This CDR3 comprises 18 residues. The CDR3 nucleotides are TGTGCCAGCAGCTTAGTAGATGGACGGACTGGCCCAGGAAACACCATATATTTT. Encoded protein: CASSLVDGRTGPGNTIYF. Combining the CDR3 with reference TRBV11-2 and TRBJ1-3 gives the whole variable domain EAGVAQSPRYKIIEKRQSVAFWCNPISGHATLYWYQQILGQGPKLLIQFQNNGVVDDSQLPKDRFSAERLKGVDSTLKIQPAKLEDSAVYLCASSLVDGRTGPGNTIYFGEGSWLTVV.

This chain uses TRBV28 with TRBJ2-7; tentative D call: TRBD2 (5 bases). Trimming removed 6 bases from V and 9 bases from J, with 9 bases in between. The germline gives CDR1 MDHEN, CDR2 SYDVKM. This CDR3 is built from 10 residues. DNA of the CDR3: TGTGCCAGCAGCCGGGGTCCGCAGTACTTC. Amino acid sequence: CASSRGPQYF.

The rearrangement joins TRBV25-1 to TRBJ1-4, with unresolved D. With 2 bases removed from V and 3 bases from J, the gap between germline ends came to 10 bases. The V gene's germline CDR1 is MGHDK and CDR2 SYGVNS. This CDR3 has 15 residues. In nucleotides, the CDR3 is TGTGCCAGCAGTGAAGTCATACACGCTAATGAAAAACTGTTTTTT. It codes for CASSEVIHANEKLFF.

The chain has TRBV2 and TRBJ1-4; 7 nucleotides match TRBD1. CDR3 length: 14 amino acids. Germline CDR1 SNHLY, CDR2 FYNNEI. V lost 5 bases to trimming and J lost 7 bases; unmatched junction nucleotides: 7. The CDR3 DNA reads as TGTGCCAGCAGTCAAGACAGGGAGGGTGAAAAACTGTTTTTT. The encoded protein is CASSQDREGEKLFF.

Only one count was recorded for this clone. The V and J genes are TRBV29-1 and TRBJ2-1, with 12 bases aligning to TRBD2. J lost 4 bases, V lost 3 bases, and 1 base had no gene match. CDR1 and CDR2 from the germline V gene are SQVTM and ANQGSEA. The CDR3 runs to 14 residues. The CDR3 here is CSVDGTSGYNEQFF. The CDR3 DNA is TGCAGCGTTGATGGGACTAGCGGGTACAATGAGCAGTTCTTC.

This clone was found once. The J gene is TRBJ2-2, the V gene TRBV3-1 (or the pseudogene TRBV3-2); 11 bases fit TRBD2. The J segment lost 0 bases and the V segment lost 4 bases, leaving 10 bases of the junction unmatched. The CDR3 runs to 19 residues. CDR1 and CDR2 (germline): LGHDT, YNNKEL (reference sequence). CDR3 amino acids: CASSRIAGGPQPNTGELFF. CDR3 in DNA: TGTGCCAGCAGCCGAATAGCGGGAGGGCCCCAACCGAACACCGGGGAGCTGTTTTTT.

V usage is TRBV28 and J usage is TRBJ1-6; D is undetermined. Germline V gene lookup returns CDR1 MDHEN and CDR2 SYDVKM. Trimming stripped 8 bases from V and 7 bases from J, with 15 bases between. This CDR3 has 14 residues. The CDR3 DNA sequence: TGTGCCAGCCGGGCGGGAGCGGACAATTCACCCCTCCACTTT. As protein: CASRAGADNSPLHF.

The chain combines TRBV5-4 with TRBJ2-7; maybe TRBD2 (6 bases). Trimming took off 1 base at V and 2 bases at J, with 16 bases between the two ends. Germline V gives CDR1 SGHNT, CDR2 YYREEE (reference sequence). CDR3 length: 16 amino acids. CDR3 DNA sequence: TGTGCCAGCAGCTTGTCCCCGGATAGCGGAACCTACGAGCAGTACTTC. This codes for CASSLSPDSGTYEQYF.

V is TRBV5-4 and J is TRBJ1-1; TRBD1 matches 7 bases. Germline lookup yields CDR1 SGHNT and CDR2 YYREEE (reference sequence). The ends lost 3 bases at V and 4 bases at J; junction bases unmatched: 6. The CDR3 is 14 amino acids. Written as DNA, the CDR3 is TGTGCCAGCAGCTACCGCCCAGGGGGCACTGAAGCTTTCTTT. Protein: CASSYRPGGTEAFF.

The CDR3 DNA sequence: TGCGCCAGCAGCTTGGGATATCCGGGATCTAACTATGGCTACACCTTC. Its translation: CASSLGYPGSNYGYTF. The chain couples TRBV5-1 to TRBJ1-2; unclear D gene. Per the germline V gene, CDR1 is SGHRS and CDR2 is YFSETQ. V dropped 0 bases and J dropped 0 bases, with 12 bases sitting between them. The CDR3 is 16 amino acids.

The chain couples TRBV19 to TRBJ2-7; TRBD2 aligns across 7 bases. Germline values: CDR1 LNHDA, CDR2 SQIVND (reference sequence). There are 14 residues in the CDR3. V was pared by 3 bases and J by 3 bases, with 5 bases of the junction left unmatched. In nucleotides, the CDR3 is TGTGCCAGTAGTATGGGGGGGGAAGTCTACGAGCAGTACTTC. It translates to CASSMGGEVYEQYF.

The chain uses TRBV5-4 and TRBJ2-1; 12 bases are shared with TRBD2. Germline loops: CDR1 SGHNT, CDR2 YYREEE (reference sequence). The length of the CDR3 is 14 residues. Losses at the gene ends were 4 bases for V and 7 bases for J; bases not matched to a gene: 3. The CDR3 is CASSGGLAGNEQFF. DNA of the CDR3: TGTGCCAGCAGCGGAGGACTAGCGGGGAATGAGCAGTTCTTC.

This clone was counted once. The chain has TRBV5-1 and TRBJ1-1; D is ambiguous. The V end lost 4 bases, the J end lost 0 bases, and 10 bases lay between the germline ends. Germline lookup yields CDR1 SGHRS and CDR2 YFSETQ. The CDR3 has 14 amino acids. CDR3 coding DNA: TGCGCCAGCAGCAGAAATACAATGAACACTGAAGCTTTCTTT. Its protein product is CASSRNTMNTEAFF.

The V call is TRBV11-3, the J call TRBJ2-1; 9 bases fit TRBD2. Germline lookup yields CDR1 SGHNT and CDR2 YENEEA. The length of the CDR3 is 15 residues. The V and J ends lost 2 bases and 3 bases, in that order; junction bases with no gene match: 2. CDR3 region: CASSLSAGGYNEQFF. CDR3 coding DNA: TGTGCCAGCAGCTTATCAGCGGGAGGCTACAATGAGCAGTTCTTC.